Sequencing of this T cell receptor (beta chain) was carried out in a study of blood T cell repertoires in COVID-19. Whole-study context: Sample material is recorded as cDNA or gDNA derived from T cells, B-cell-depleted T cells, or PBMCs.

Recruitment covered about two dozen US areas and drew participants whose ages spanned about 18 to 95 years. The study counted Cohort 3 donors as recovered given two negative PCRs, clearance, or symptom resolution. Original processing notes: Cell counts per sample came from amplifying reference gene primers. Data came from immunoSEQ multiplex PCR; TCRdb stores just in-frame clones and leaves some out. V, J and clone size reflect that table, while D and trimming were determined from the DNA. The data show over 150,000 clones, approximately 90% seen once. Germline loops: CDR1 MNHEY, CDR2 SVGEGT. The V gene lost 3 bases and the J gene lost 5 bases, with 10 bases spanning the gap. CDR3 length equals 13 residues.

The genes are TRBV6-2 or TRBV6-3 and TRBJ1-1; possible D gene TRBD1, 5 bases. The receptor comes from a woman aged 25 to 45 who had recovered from COVID-19. Sequencing input: PBMCs or T cells enriched from blood (not recorded which). CDR3 sequence reads: CASSYFRATEAFF. The CDR3, as DNA: TGTGCCAGCAGTTATTTCAGGGCTACTGAAGCTTTCTTT.